This entry is about one T cell receptor (beta chain). The clone's antigen remains unknown. No base quality values were provided; no much bigger clone lies one nucleotide off. This sample is part of a study of blood T cell repertoires in COVID-19 (dated by TCRdb to 2020 to 2022). About the full investigation: Samples covering the acute and convalescent phases of COVID-19 were provided by collaborators in the United States, Italy and Spain. The material from the prospective study consisted of cDNA or gDNA derived from T cells, B-cell-depleted T cells, or PBMCs. The dataset comprised deeply sampled blood TCRbeta repertoires from subjects exposed to, actively infected with, or recovered from COVID-19. The repertoires were released in a freely available public database intended as a resource for research on the immune response to SARS-CoV-2. Samples were obtained from the ongoing ImmuneRACE study (first 160 participants) and from about 1,300 subjects provided by 6 global collaborators. The sample metadata nearly always contained a de-identified subject ID, COVID-19 status, age in years and sex. HLA class I and class II types, where available, came from metadata supplied by the sample provider rather than from assay-based typing. What the study reported, not specific to this receptor: Clinical and demographic metadata were provided uncurated, with the amount varying by source and participant.

V is pruned by 0 bases and J by 4 bases, leaving 8 bases of the junction without a gene match. Reading from cysteine to phenylalanine, the CDR3 counts 17 amino acids. Here the CDR3 DNA is all that survives: 51 bases in frame from base 1. Looking up the germline V gene yields CDR1 MGHRA and CDR2 YSYEKL. TCRbeta CDR3 regions were amplified from genomic DNA by means of the immunoSEQ Assay, a bias-controlled multiplex PCR. The authors' pipeline ran thus. Nucleated cell counts per sample were estimated from amplification of reference gene primers within the assay. Sequence reads were collapsed and filtered to measure the absolute abundance of every unique TCRbeta CDR3 rearrangement. Productive Simpson clonality was computed per sample as the square root of Simpson's diversity index over productive rearrangements. The table comes from immuneACCESS by way of TCRdb, which keeps in-frame sequences with V and J called. Part of the clones is missing from these tables; in studies checked, under half for an unresolved V gene and the rest for unknown reasons. D and trimming were read from the DNA, whereas the V and J calls and clone size are those reported in that table. The sample profile shows about 250,000 clones; about 83% of them were found once. The top ten hold approximately 6% of the sample.

In Seattle, one collaborating source enrolled patients while the infection was active and tracked those patients longitudinally over the course of disease. The collaborating institutions used their own protocols to collect whole blood in K2EDTA tubes. Collaborator samples were shipped for TCRbeta analysis as frozen whole blood, isolated PBMCs, or DNA extracted from either sample type. The sequence joins TRBV4-1 to TRBJ1-3; 8 of the junction bases match TRBD1. The sequence came from a woman older than 75 with COVID-19, enrolled during active disease. Sequenced input: peripheral blood. The DNA reads as follows: TGCGCCAGCAGCCAAGATGGGCAGGGGGCTGGCGGAAACACCATATATTTT. It specifies CASSQDGQGAGGNTIYF.